These 25 T cell receptor beta chains were sequenced from one sample in a study of blood T cell repertoires in COVID-19. The repertoire was sequenced with immunoSEQ multiplex PCR; TCRdb's copy has only in-frame clones and lacks some. Altogether 130,000 to 150,000 clones are present, 65% to 85% being singletons, with the ten largest covering 1.9%. The sample consisted of peripheral blood. The receptors come from a woman aged 55 to 70 with acute or convalescent COVID-19.

The CDR3 region is CASSYPGGYEQYF. The CDR3 DNA follows: TGTGCCAGCAGTTACCCGGGAGGCTACGAGCAGTACTTC. The V gene is TRBV6-5, the J gene TRBJ2-7; 7 bases line up with TRBD2. The ends lost 2 bases at V and 3 bases at J; junction bases unmatched: 1. This CDR3 contains 13 residues. The V gene's germline CDR1 is MNHEY and CDR2 SVGAGI.

V usage is TRBV7-2 and J usage is TRBJ1-4; perhaps TRBD1 as D (6 bases). The ends were cut back, 4 bases at V and 7 bases at J, with 19 bases in the middle. This CDR3 has 16 residues. CDR1 and CDR2 (germline): SGHTA, FQGNSA. CDR3 coding DNA: TGTGCCAGCAGCTCGGGGGGGCAGGGAGGAGGTGAAAAACTGTTTTTT. It translates to CASSSGGQGGGEKLFF.

The chain has TRBV20-1 and TRBJ2-1; no definite D call. The CDR3 has 14 amino acids. Trimming pared 3 bases from V and 0 bases from J, leaving 9 bases between. The V gene's germline CDR1 is DFQATT and CDR2 SNEGSKA (reference sequence). The CDR3 protein is CSASSESSYNEQFF. The CDR3 bases are TGCAGTGCTAGTTCCGAGAGCTCCTACAATGAGCAGTTCTTC.

This chain connects TRBV30 to TRBJ2-4; D is unresolved. The CDR3 consists of 15 residues. CDR1 GTSNPN and CDR2 SVGIG come from the germline V gene (reference sequence). Trimming stripped 4 bases from V and 0 bases from J, with 13 bases between. The CDR3 is CAWTHEVLAKNIQYF. The CDR3 DNA reads as TGTGCCTGGACCCATGAGGTACTAGCCAAAAACATTCAGTACTTC. Together with reference TRBV30 and TRBJ2-4, the CDR3 gives the full variable domain: SQTIHQWPATLVQPVGSPLSLECTVEGTSNPNLYWYRQAAGRGLQLLFYSVGIGQISSEVPQNLSASRPQDRQFILSSKKLLLSDSGFYLCAWTHEVLAKNIQYFGAGTRLSVL.

This clone was observed a single time. The rearrangement uses TRBV23-1 and TRBJ2-4; 7 bases fit TRBD2. TRBV23-1 is an ORF, with its function uncertain. This CDR3 has 12 residues. The CDR3 DNA is TGCGACCACACCGCGGGAGAAAACATTCAGTACTTC. Amino acid sequence: CDHTAGENIQYF.

This chain uses TRBV6-5 with TRBJ1-5; weak D call: TRBD1 (6 bases). The germline CDR1 and CDR2 sequences are MNHEY and SVGAGI. V was cut by 6 bases and J by 3 bases, with 15 bases left in between. The CDR3 runs 15 residues. CDR3 residues: CASRGDGQNNQPQHF. CDR3 bases: TGTGCCAGCAGGGGCGACGGACAGAACAATCAGCCCCAGCATTTT.

This chain uses TRBV28 with TRBJ2-3; 7 nucleotides align to TRBD2. The CDR3 extends over 15 amino acids. CDR1 and CDR2 (germline): MDHEN, SYDVKM. J gave up 2 bases and V 3 bases, and 5 bases lay outside the gene matches. The DNA of the CDR3 is TGTGCCAGCAGTTTTCTAGCGGAGGCCACAGATACGCAGTATTTT. It encodes CASSFLAEATDTQYF.

J is TRBJ1-1 and V is TRBV21-1; TRBD1 is taken as the D call from the table, unchecked against the DNA. TRBV21-1 is a listed pseudogene. The CDR3 loop spans 15 amino acids. CDR3 nucleotides: TGTGCCAGCAGCACGATACAGGGGGCTGACACTGAAGCTTTCTTT. Translation gives CASSTIQGADTEAFF.

This rearrangement joins TRBV2 to TRBJ1-2, with TRBD1 matching over 7 bases. With 1 base clipped from V and 3 bases from J, the junction kept 5 bases outside the gene matches. CDR1 and CDR2 from the germline V gene are SNHLY and FYNNEI. The CDR3 consists of 15 residues. CDR3 nucleotides: TGTGCCAGCAGTGAAGTAGGGGGCGCTGACTATGGCTACACCTTC. The encoded protein is CASSEVGGADYGYTF.

This clone was picked up one time. This chain connects TRBV7-6 to TRBJ2-7; 7 bases map to TRBD2. This CDR3 spans 15 amino acids. Per the germline V gene, CDR1 is SGHVS and CDR2 is FNYEAQ. Trimming at V came to 5 bases and at J to 2 bases, leaving 9 bases not matched to a gene. CDR3 sequence: CASSKELASAYEQYF. The CDR3 DNA follows: TGTGCCAGCAGCAAAGAACTAGCGTCCGCCTACGAGCAGTACTTC.

This chain uses TRBV24-1 with TRBJ2-1; 9 nucleotides line up with TRBD1. CDR1 and CDR2 from the germline V gene are KGHDR and SFDVKD. With V trimmed by 4 bases and J by 2 bases, 11 bases remained unmatched. The CDR3 loop spans 18 amino acids. The CDR3, as DNA: TGTGCCACCAGTGACCGGGACAGGGTGTTTCCCACCTACAATGAGCAGTTCTTC. It translates to CATSDRDRVFPTYNEQFF.

The rearrangement uses TRBV19 and TRBJ2-1; D possibly corresponds to TRBD1 (6 bases). CDR3 length: 15 residues. CDR1 is LNHDA and CDR2 is SQIVND in the germline V gene (reference sequence). V lost 6 bases and J 1 base, leaving 13 bases between the germline ends. The CDR3 DNA sequence: TGTGCCAGTAGCCTACAGGGTCTATCCTACAATGAGCAGTTCTTC. Its protein is CASSLQGLSYNEQFF.

The CDR3 DNA is TGTGCCAGCAGTTACCGGGACAGGGCCTACGAGCAGTACTTC. Translating gives CASSYRDRAYEQYF. The chain has TRBV6-5 and TRBJ2-7; 9 bases map to TRBD1. J gave up 2 bases and V 2 bases, and 1 base lay outside the gene matches. Germline lookup yields CDR1 MNHEY and CDR2 SVGAGI. The CDR3 covers 14 residues.

This chain links TRBV20-1 with TRBJ2-7, with TRBD2 as a possible D gene (6 bases). Deletions cut 3 bases from V and 4 bases from J, with 25 bases between. CDR1 and CDR2 (germline): DFQATT, SNEGSKA (reference sequence). This CDR3 region has 17 residues. The CDR3 coding sequence is TGCAGTGCTAGTCGAATGCTGGCGGGACCTAATATTTACGAGCAGTACTTC. It specifies CSASRMLAGPNIYEQYF.

This clone appeared once. The rearrangement links TRBV9 to TRBJ1-3; a weak D match, TRBD1 (6 bases). Trimming pared 0 bases from V and 0 bases from J, leaving 10 bases between. This CDR3 contains 16 residues. Germline V gives CDR1 SGDLS, CDR2 YYNGEE. The CDR3 reads CASSVDPRGSGNTIYF. The CDR3 nucleotides are TGTGCCAGCAGCGTAGATCCCAGGGGCTCTGGAAACACCATATATTTT.

The rearrangement joins TRBV29-1 to TRBJ2-7, with TRBD1 matching over 7 bases. V was clipped by 8 bases and J by 4 bases; unmatched bases: 11. The CDR3 is 13 amino acids. The germline gives CDR1 SQVTM, CDR2 ANQGSEA. The CDR3: CSFMTGFSYEQYF. DNA of the CDR3: TGCAGCTTCATGACAGGGTTTTCTTACGAGCAGTACTTC.

V and J are TRBV6-2 or TRBV6-3 and TRBJ2-1, with D possibly being TRBD1 (5 bases). Germline lookup yields CDR1 MNHEY and CDR2 SVGEGT. This CDR3 has 15 residues. Trimming left V 5 bases short and J 8 bases short, with 19 bases between. CDR3 sequence: CASSHYGRAGDEQFF. CDR3 nucleotides: TGTGCCAGCAGTCATTACGGCAGGGCTGGGGATGAGCAGTTCTTC.

The chain links TRBV3-1 (or the pseudogene TRBV3-2) to TRBJ2-2; 8 bases align to TRBD2. There are 15 residues in the CDR3. With 6 bases clipped from V and 5 bases from J, the junction kept 8 bases outside the gene matches. Germline V gene sequence: CDR1 LGHDT, CDR2 YNNKEL (reference sequence). CDR3 amino acids: CASSPPGRGTGELFF. For the CDR3, the DNA is TGTGCCAGCAGTCCCCCCGGGAGGGGGACCGGGGAGCTGTTTTTT.

This chain links TRBV6-5 with TRBJ1-5, with 9 bases matching TRBD1. Germline CDR1 reads MNHEY; CDR2 reads SVGAGI. The CDR3 runs 15 residues. Unmatched junction bases numbered 9, after V lost 5 bases and J lost 7 bases. This CDR3 reads CASSTMGQGGQPQHF. The CDR3 bases are TGTGCCAGCAGTACAATGGGACAGGGCGGCCAGCCCCAGCATTTT.

J is TRBJ1-2 and V is TRBV6-5; 7 bases agree with TRBD1. V trimming: 6 bases; J trimming: 5 bases; junction bases outside the gene matches: 3. This CDR3 is built from 12 residues. Germline V gene data show CDR1 as MNHEY and CDR2 as SVGAGI. CDR3 sequence reads: CASSNRGYGYTF. The CDR3 bases are TGTGCCAGCAGCAACAGGGGATATGGCTACACCTTC.

The chain recombines TRBV5-1 with TRBJ1-6; D gene ambiguous. The germline V gene has CDR1 SGHRS and CDR2 YFSETQ. The CDR3 sequence is 14 residues long. V dropped 0 bases and J dropped 6 bases, with 7 bases sitting between them. The CDR3 loop reads CASSLGQANSPLHF. Written as DNA, the CDR3 is TGCGCCAGCAGCTTGGGGCAGGCTAATTCACCCCTCCACTTT.

The DNA of the CDR3 is TGTGCCAGCAGCCCGACAGGGCTTGACACTGAAGCTTTCTTT. Its translation: CASSPTGLDTEAFF. This chain joins TRBV14 and TRBJ1-1, with 7 positions matching TRBD1. This CDR3 is 14 amino acids long. V dropped 4 bases and J dropped 3; count of bases not matched to a gene: 5. Germline loops: CDR1 SGHDN, CDR2 FVKESK. The full variable domain, its missing parts supplied by reference TRBV14 and TRBJ1-1, is EAGVTQFPSHSVIEKGQTVTLRCDPISGHDNLYWYRRVMGKEIKFLLHFVKESKQDESGMPNNRFLAERTGGTYSTLKVQPAELEDSGVYFCASSPTGLDTEAFFGQGTRLTVV.

This clone was counted between two and nine times. This chain connects TRBV4-2 to TRBJ2-1; TRBD2 matches at 9 bases. The CDR3 extends over 16 amino acids. J was trimmed by 2 bases and V by 0 bases; bases with no gene match: 2. Germline CDR1 reads LGHNA; CDR2 reads YNFKEQ. The CDR3 DNA sequence: TGTGCCAGCAGCCAAGATAGACTAGCGGCCTACAATGAGCAGTTCTTC. Its translation: CASSQDRLAAYNEQFF.

The table lists this clone with a few counts. The V call is TRBV11-2, the J call TRBJ2-5, with D possibly matching TRBD1 (6 bases). The CDR3 contains 12 residues. Germline V CDR1 and CDR2: SGHAT, FQNNGV. Trimming pared 4 bases from V and 5 bases from J, leaving 8 bases between. CDR3 sequence: CASSSTGETQYF. The CDR3, as DNA: TGTGCCAGCAGCTCCACAGGGGAGACCCAGTACTTC.

The chain couples TRBV5-1 to TRBJ1-2, with 10 bases aligning to TRBD1. J was trimmed by 5 bases and V by 2 bases; bases with no gene match: 9. Germline CDR1 and CDR2: SGHRS and YFSETQ. The CDR3 spans 16 residues. This CDR3 is CASSLYGQGEKYGYTF. The CDR3 nucleotides read TGCGCCAGCAGCTTATACGGACAGGGGGAGAAATATGGCTACACCTTC.